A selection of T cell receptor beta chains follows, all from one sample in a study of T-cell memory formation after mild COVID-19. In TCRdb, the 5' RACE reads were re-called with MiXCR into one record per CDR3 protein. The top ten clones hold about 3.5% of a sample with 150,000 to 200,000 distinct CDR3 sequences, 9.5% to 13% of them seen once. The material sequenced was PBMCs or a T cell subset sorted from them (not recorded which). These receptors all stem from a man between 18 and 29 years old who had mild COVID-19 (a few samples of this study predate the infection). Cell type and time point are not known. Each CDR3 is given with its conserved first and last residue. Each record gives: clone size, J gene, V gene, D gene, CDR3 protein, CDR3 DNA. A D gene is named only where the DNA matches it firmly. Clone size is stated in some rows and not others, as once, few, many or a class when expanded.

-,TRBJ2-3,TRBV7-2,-,CASSSGLRGSLADTQYF,TGTGCCAGCAGCTCGGGGCTGAGGGGAAGTTTGGCAGATACGCAGTATTTT
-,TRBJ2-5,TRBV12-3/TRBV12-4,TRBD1,CASRQGMDQYF,TGTGCCAGCAGACAGGGGATGGACCAGTACTTC
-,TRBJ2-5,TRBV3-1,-,CASSLERETQYF,TGTGCCAGCAGCCTAGAGCGGGAGACCCAGTACTTC
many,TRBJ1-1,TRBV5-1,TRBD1,CASSLLGRGSSEAFF,TGCGCCAGCAGCTTGCTAGGCAGGGGGTCTTCTGAAGCTTTCTTT
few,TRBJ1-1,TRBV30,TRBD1,CAFRAGQGLADTEAFF,TGTGCCTTTCGAGCGGGACAGGGGTTGGCAGACACTGAAGCTTTCTTT
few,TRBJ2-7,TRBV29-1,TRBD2,CSVDTRGGEQYF,TGCAGCGTTGATACCCGGGGAGGGGAGCAGTACTTC
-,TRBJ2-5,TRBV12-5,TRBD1,CASGWQGATETQYF,TGTGCTAGTGGTTGGCAGGGGGCGACAGAGACCCAGTACTTC
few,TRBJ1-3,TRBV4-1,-,CASSFYKFDRSSGNTIYF,TGCGCCAGCAGCTTCTACAAATTCGACCGGAGCTCTGGAAACACCATATATTTT
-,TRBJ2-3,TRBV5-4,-,CASSFTTDTQYF,TGTGCCAGCAGCTTTACCACAGATACGCAGTATTTT
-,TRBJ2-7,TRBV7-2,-,CASSKQGIGSHEQYF,TGTGCCAGCAGCAAACAGGGTATCGGGTCCCACGAGCAGTACTTC
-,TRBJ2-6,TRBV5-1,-,CASSLLHGANVLTF,TGCGCCAGCAGCTTGTTGCATGGGGCCAACGTCCTGACTTTC
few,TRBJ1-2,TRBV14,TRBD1,CASSGTGNYGYTF,TGTGCCAGCAGCGGGACAGGGAACTATGGCTACACCTTC
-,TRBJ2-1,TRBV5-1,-,CASSLKTGGNEQFF,TGCGCCAGCAGCTTGAAGACAGGAGGGAATGAGCAGTTCTTC
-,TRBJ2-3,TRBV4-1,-,CASSQDLHSTAPHADTQYF,TGCGCCAGCAGCCAAGATCTCCATTCCACGGCCCCTCACGCGGATACGCAGTATTTT
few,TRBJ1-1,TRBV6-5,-,CASSQLGGSEAFF,TGTGCCAGCAGTCAACTGGGGGGTTCTGAAGCTTTCTTT
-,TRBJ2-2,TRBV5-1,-,CASSLPGGGSGELFF,TGCGCCAGCAGCCTACCTGGCGGGGGCTCCGGGGAGCTGTTTTTT
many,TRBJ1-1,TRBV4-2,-,CASSQAPGGNTEAFF,TGTGCCAGCAGCCAAGCCCCCGGGGGGAACACTGAAGCTTTCTTT
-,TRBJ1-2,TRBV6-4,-,CASSDSFPRGFDGYTF,TGTGCCAGCAGTGACTCGTTTCCCCGGGGATTTGATGGCTACACCTTC
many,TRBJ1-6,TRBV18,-,CASSQSTQSSPLHF,TGTGCCAGCTCGCAATCTACCCAATCTTCACCCCTCCACTTT
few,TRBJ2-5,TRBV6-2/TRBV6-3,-,CASSYAGKETQYF,TGTGCCAGCAGTTACGCAGGGAAAGAGACCCAGTACTTC
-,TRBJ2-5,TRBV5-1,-,CASSPLATQETQYF,TGCGCCAGCAGCCCACTGGCTACCCAAGAGACCCAGTACTTC
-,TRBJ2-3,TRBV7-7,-,CASSLALTSTDTQYF,TGTGCTAGCAGCTTGGCTCTGACTAGCACAGATACGCAGTATTTT
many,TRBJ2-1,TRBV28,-,CASSLVGYNEQFF,TGTGCCAGCAGTTTAGTCGGCTACAATGAGCAGTTCTTC
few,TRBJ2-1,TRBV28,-,CASSLVQDNEQFF,TGTGCCAGCAGTTTAGTTCAAGACAATGAGCAGTTCTTC
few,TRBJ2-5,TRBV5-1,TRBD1,CASSQAGGETQYF,TGCGCCAGCAGCCAAGCAGGGGGCGAGACCCAGTACTTC
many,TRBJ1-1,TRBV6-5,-,CASSYPGRAEAFF,TGTGCCAGCAGTTACCCCGGGCGCGCTGAAGCTTTCTTT
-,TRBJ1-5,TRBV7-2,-,CASSTRGQQPQHF,TGTGCCAGCAGCACAAGAGGACAACAGCCCCAGCATTTT
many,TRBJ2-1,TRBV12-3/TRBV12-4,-,CASSLDSISYNEQFF,TGTGCCAGCAGTTTAGACTCCATCTCCTACAATGAGCAGTTCTTC
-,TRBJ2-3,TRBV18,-,CASSPPRASRTDTQYF,TGTGCCAGCTCACCACCTAGGGCATCACGCACAGATACGCAGTATTTT
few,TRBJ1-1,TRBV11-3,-,CASSLAPLREAFF,TGTGCCAGCAGCTTAGCACCCCTCAGAGAAGCTTTCTTT
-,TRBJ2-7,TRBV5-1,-,CASSPKVGSSYEQYF,TGCGCCAGCAGCCCCAAGGTCGGTAGCTCCTACGAGCAGTACTTC
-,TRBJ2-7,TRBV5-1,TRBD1,CASSWGQGRFEQYF,TGCGCCAGCAGCTGGGGACAGGGACGATTCGAGCAGTACTTC
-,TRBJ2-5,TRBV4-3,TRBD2,CASSQGGGPGKETQYF,TGCGCCAGCAGCCAAGGGGGAGGGCCTGGGAAAGAGACCCAGTACTTC
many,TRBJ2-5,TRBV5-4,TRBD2,CASSPRGGQSRETQYF,TGTGCCAGCAGCCCCCGGGGGGGGCAAAGCAGGGAGACCCAGTACTTC